The sequence of this T cell receptor beta chain was determined in a study of T cells in Graves' hyperthyroidism and ophthalmopathy. Study-wide background: Peripheral blood was drawn at first diagnosis, prior to all treatment.

Amplification targeted TCR beta CDR3 regions from RNA transcripts. Carried out on the TCR CDR3, a first-round RT-PCR used the HTBI primer set. TCRdb passed the multiplex PCR reads through MiXCR, listing each CDR3 protein once. The data show 490,000 or so distinct CDR3 sequences, around a fifth seen once. CDR3 length equals 16 residues. The V gene's germline CDR1 is MNHEY and CDR2 SMNVEV (reference sequence). With V trimmed by 5 bases and J by 10 bases, 10 bases remained unmatched. Comment on this clonotype: As yet, its antigen is unknown.

Patients with uncontrolled infections, other autoimmune diseases, pregnancy or lactation were excluded. Study-wide results and caveats: Most expanded thyroid clonotypes above 0.001 also appeared in blood.

Sequencing was done on a sample of blood. This clonotype was obtained from a woman in her 70s with Graves' ophthalmopathy. The chain uses TRBV27 and TRBJ1-6; 11 bases map to TRBD1. CDR3 DNA: TGTGCCAGCAGTCCGATACCGGGACAGGGGGTCTCACCCCTCCACTTT. This codes for CASSPIPGQGVSPLHF.